The 7 T cell receptor beta chains in this list originate from one sample, sequenced in a study of blood T cell repertoires in COVID-19. Generated by immunoSEQ multiplex PCR, the TCRdb table keeps only in-frame clones and is missing some. The sample contains about 220,000 clones, about 80% of which appear only once. Source material: PBMCs or T cells enriched from blood (not recorded which). These receptors all stem from a woman between 40 and 55 years old with acute COVID-19.

The V call is TRBV5-5, the J call TRBJ2-7, with TRBD2 matching 8 bases. Germline V gene sequence: CDR1 SGHKS, CDR2 YYEKEE (reference sequence). The ends lost 2 bases at V and 1 base at J; junction bases unmatched: 8. The CDR3 contains 16 residues. The CDR3 DNA reads as TGTGCCAGCAGCTTTTTTAGCGGGGCCCTTTCCTACGAGCAGTACTTC. Residues: CASSFFSGALSYEQYF.

The chain couples TRBV7-8 to TRBJ2-5; 10 nucleotides match TRBD2. The CDR3 spans 18 residues. V lost 5 bases to trimming and J lost 4 bases; unmatched junction nucleotides: 16. Germline CDR1 is SGHVS and CDR2 is FQNEAQ. The DNA of the CDR3 is TGTGCCAGCAGCCGCGGGCTAGCGGGGGTGCGGGCAGGAGAGACCCAGTACTTC. Protein sequence: CASSRGLAGVRAGETQYF.

This clone has a single count. The chain uses TRBV28 and TRBJ1-3, with D possibly being TRBD1 (6 bases). Germline CDR1 reads MDHEN; CDR2 reads SYDVKM. V was shortened by 3 bases and J by 0 bases, with 9 bases between the two germline ends. The CDR3 sequence is 15 residues long. CDR3 DNA sequence: TGTGCCAGCAGTTTTAGGACAGCCTCTGGAAACACCATATATTTT. Translation: CASSFRTASGNTIYF.

The J gene is TRBJ2-7, the V gene TRBV24-1; TRBD2 is a possible D gene (6 bases). The CDR3 length is 15 residues. Looked up from germline, CDR1 is KGHDR and CDR2 is SFDVKD. V lost 4 bases to trimming and J lost 5 bases, with 17 bases between them. CDR3 protein: CATSDPGGAGNEQYF. CDR3 in DNA: TGTGCCACCAGTGACCCTGGCGGGGCCGGCAACGAGCAGTACTTC.

This clone was picked up one time. This chain connects TRBV2 to TRBJ2-5, with 9 bases identical to TRBD2. The CDR3 extends over 14 amino acids. The V gene end was trimmed by 6 bases and the J gene end by 5 bases; junction bases not matched to a gene: 7. Germline V CDR1 and CDR2: SNHLY, FYNNEI. Here the CDR3 reads CASRSSGMLETQYF. CDR3 DNA sequence: TGTGCCAGCAGATCTAGCGGGATGTTGGAGACCCAGTACTTC. Full variable domain (remainder filled in from reference TRBV2 and TRBJ2-5): EPEVTQTPSHQVTQMGQEVILRCVPISNHLYFYWYRQILGQKVEFLVSFYNNEISEKSEIFDDQFSVERPDGSNFTLKIRSTKLEDSAMYFCASRSSGMLETQYFGPGTRLLVL.

The chain recombines TRBV2 with TRBJ2-5; 7 positions agree with TRBD2. V was pared by 6 bases and J by 2 bases, with 6 bases of the junction left unmatched. Germline values: CDR1 SNHLY, CDR2 FYNNEI. The CDR3 consists of 14 residues. CDR3 coding DNA: TGTGCCAGCAGAGCACTAGCGAGACAAGAGACCCAGTACTTC. As protein: CASRALARQETQYF. Full variable domain (rest looked up from reference TRBV2 and TRBJ2-5): EPEVTQTPSHQVTQMGQEVILRCVPISNHLYFYWYRQILGQKVEFLVSFYNNEISEKSEIFDDQFSVERPDGSNFTLKIRSTKLEDSAMYFCASRALARQETQYFGPGTRLLVL.

The gene calls are TRBV7-2 and TRBJ1-6; TRBD1 matches at 8 bases. V trimming: 7 bases; J trimming: 9 bases; junction bases outside the gene matches: 14. Per the germline V gene, CDR1 is SGHTA and CDR2 is FQGNSA. The CDR3 totals 16 residues. Here the CDR3 DNA reads TGTGCCAGCAAGTTTTCCCGGACAGGGAACGGTTCACCCCTCCACTTT. This gives the protein CASKFSRTGNGSPLHF. Supplemented by reference TRBV7-2 and TRBJ1-6, the full variable domain reads GAGVSQSPSNKVTEKGKDVELRCDPISGHTALYWYRQSLGQGLEFLIYFQGNSAPDKSGLPSDRFSAERTGGSVSTLTIQRTQQEDSAVYLCASKFSRTGNGSPLHFGNGTRLTVT.